One and the same sample provided the 29 T cell receptor beta chains below, sequenced in a study of T cell repertoires in cytomegalovirus infection. Their antigen targets remain unknown. From the reads, TCRdb called clonotypes with MiXCR, one entry per CDR3 protein. The sample holds 700,000 to 900,000 distinct CDR3 sequences, just under 30% seen once. This material consisted of cultured CD8+ T cells from PBMCs, taken from culture after CMV antigen stimulation. The source of these receptors is a human donor in good health (CMV status not recorded). Some clones in this sample may be carry-over from other donors' samples.

This clonotype showed up just a few times. The rearrangement links TRBV4-1 to TRBJ2-7, with 9 bases lining up with TRBD2. This CDR3 comprises 16 residues. Germline V lookup: CDR1 MGHRA, CDR2 YSYEKL. Unmatched junction bases numbered 8, after V lost 0 bases and J lost 5 bases. As DNA, the CDR3 is TGCGCCAGCAGCCAAGAAGATGCGGCGGGGGGGCACGAGCAGTACTTC. Translated, it gives CASSQEDAAGGHEQYF.

The chain links TRBV6-1 to TRBJ2-1; D remains ambiguous. This CDR3 is built from 16 residues. Germline CDR1 MNHNS, CDR2 SASEGT. Trimming shortened V by 10 bases and J by 0 bases, and 19 bases separated the two germline ends. Written as DNA, the CDR3 is TGTGCCACCAACGACCCCCAGGAGAGCTCCTACAATGAGCAGTTCTTC. This encodes CATNDPQESSYNEQFF.

This clonotype was seen more than once but under ten times. The chain combines TRBV6-6 with TRBJ2-7; tentatively, D is TRBD1 (6 bases). V lost 9 bases to trimming and J lost 2 bases, with 14 bases between them. This CDR3 has 13 amino acids. Germline V gene data show CDR1 as MNHNY and CDR2 as SVGAGI (reference sequence). This CDR3 reads CASSGQGTYEQYV. CDR3 nucleotides: TGTGCCAGTTCGGGACAAGGAACCTACGAGCAGTACGTC.

This clonotype was seen only a few times. V gene TRBV7-4 combines with J gene TRBJ2-3; 7 bases align to TRBD1. The CDR3 totals 14 residues. Germline V gene sequence: CDR1 SGHVT, CDR2 SQSDAQ. V lost 5 bases to trimming and J lost 5 bases; unmatched junction nucleotides: 7. The CDR3 DNA reads as TGTGCCAGCAGCACTGACAGGGAAATAGATACGCAGTATTTT. It codes for CASSTDREIDTQYF.

This clonotype has a handful of counts. This sequence joins TRBV15 and TRBJ2-7, with TRBD1 matching 9 bases. The CDR3 length is 17 residues. Trimming took 0 bases from V and 2 from J; bases not matched to a gene: 8. Germline values: CDR1 LNHNV, CDR2 YYDKDF (reference sequence). The DNA for the CDR3 is TGTGCCACCAGCAGAGAGTTGGGCAGGACAGGGGCCTACGAGCAGTACTTC. Encoded protein: CATSRELGRTGAYEQYF.

This clonotype was counted between two and nine times. The chain combines TRBV5-1 with TRBJ2-1, with D perhaps given as TRBD1 or TRBD2 (6 bases each). Trimming cost V 2 bases and J 0 bases, with 15 bases left between them. There are 17 residues in the CDR3. The germline CDR1 and CDR2 sequences are SGHRS and YFSETQ. The chain's CDR3 is CASSFGGGESSYNEQFF. DNA for the CDR3: TGCGCCAGCAGCTTTGGGGGCGGGGAGAGCTCCTACAATGAGCAGTTCTTC.

The chain has TRBV27 and TRBJ1-2, with 7 bases aligning to TRBD1. The V segment lost 0 bases and the J segment 2 bases; nucleotides outside the gene matches: 3. This CDR3 comprises 15 residues. Germline lookup yields CDR1 MNHEY and CDR2 SMNVEV (reference sequence). The CDR3 reads CASSLSKGANYGYTF. For the CDR3, the DNA is TGTGCCAGCAGTTTATCGAAGGGGGCGAACTATGGCTACACCTTC.

The rearrangement uses TRBV5-8 and TRBJ1-1; no definite D call. Germline assignment: CDR1 SGHTS and CDR2 YDEGEE. The CDR3 sequence is 16 residues long. V shed 2 bases and J shed 0 bases, with 14 bases lying between them. DNA of the CDR3: TGTGCCAGCAGCTTATCGGGGTATAGAGTGAACACTGAAGCTTTCTTT. It yields the protein CASSLSGYRVNTEAFF.

There are many counts of this clonotype. The chain couples TRBV12-3 or TRBV12-4 to TRBJ2-1, with 11 bases identical to TRBD1. This CDR3 is 14 amino acids long. The trim removed 4 bases at V and 6 bases at J, leaving 2 bases unmatched. CDR3 coding DNA: TGTGCCAGCAGTTCCGGGACAGGGGGCAATGAGCAGTTCTTC. Translated: CASSSGTGGNEQFF.

The chain couples TRBV6-2 or TRBV6-3 to TRBJ1-1, with D perhaps TRBD1 (6 bases). The CDR3 runs to 14 residues. Germline V gene data show CDR1 as MNHEY and CDR2 as SVGEGT. V was trimmed by 5 bases and J by 5 bases, leaving 15 bases between them. The CDR3 protein is CASSPLGGLTEAFF. In DNA form, the CDR3 reads TGTGCCAGCAGTCCCTTAGGGGGGCTGACTGAAGCTTTCTTT.

This clonotype was observed a few times. The chain links TRBV27 to TRBJ1-5; D is unresolved. CDR1 and CDR2 (germline): MNHEY, SMNVEV (reference sequence). The CDR3 has 15 residues. With 5 bases removed from V and 3 bases from J, the gap between germline ends came to 14 bases. The CDR3 DNA reads as TGTGCCAGCAGTCCCAGACAAGGCTACAATCAGCCCCAGCATTTT. Translating gives CASSPRQGYNQPQHF.

V and J are TRBV4-3 and TRBJ1-2; 7 positions agree with TRBD1. The length of the CDR3 is 16 residues. After removal of 0 bases from V and 4 bases from J, the junction contained 8 bases not matched to a gene. Germline CDR1 reads LGHNA; CDR2 reads YSLEER. The CDR3, as DNA: TGCGCCAGCAGCCAAGATCCCATGACAGGGTTCTATGGCTACACCTTC. This codes for CASSQDPMTGFYGYTF.

The chain combines TRBV7-6 with TRBJ2-3, with TRBD2 matching over 8 bases. J lost 2 bases, V lost 5 bases, and 3 bases had no gene match. CDR1 is SGHVS and CDR2 is FNYEAQ in the germline V gene. There are 14 residues in the CDR3. The CDR3, as DNA: TGTGCCAGCAGCGAGCGGGGGCCCACAGATACGCAGTATTTT. It yields the protein CASSERGPTDTQYF.

The chain uses TRBV6-8 and TRBJ2-2; possible D gene TRBD1, 5 bases. Per the germline V gene, CDR1 is MNHGY and CDR2 is SAAAGT. The length of the CDR3 is 16 residues. Trimming left V 7 bases short and J 6 bases short, with 21 bases between. CDR3 loop: CASNPGRERRAGELFF. The DNA of the CDR3 is TGTGCCAGCAATCCGGGCAGGGAAAGAAGGGCCGGGGAGCTGTTTTTT.

This clonotype was seen repeatedly, ten times or more. This chain connects TRBV7-9 to TRBJ2-5; 9 nucleotides align to TRBD1. The V and J ends lost 6 bases and 5 bases, in that order; junction bases with no gene match: 16. The CDR3 loop spans 17 amino acids. CDR1 is SEHNR and CDR2 is FQNEAQ in the germline V gene (reference sequence). DNA of the CDR3: TGTGCCAGCAGAGAAACAGGGGGCAATAGTTTTATGGAGACCCAGTACTTC. This translates into CASRETGGNSFMETQYF.

The rearrangement links TRBV10-3 to TRBJ1-2; D call uncertain. Looked up from germline, CDR1 is ENHRY and CDR2 is SYGVKD. Trimming stripped 10 bases from V and 7 bases from J, with 19 bases between. This CDR3 is built from 13 residues. The DNA for the CDR3 is TGTGCCACACGCAGCGAGGGCTCCTTTGGCTACACCTTC. Its protein product is CATRSEGSFGYTF.

This sequence joins TRBV19 and TRBJ2-1; D is unresolved. Germline V gene data show CDR1 as LNHDA and CDR2 as SQIVND (reference sequence). The V end was cut by 1 base, the J end by 7 bases, with 2 bases between. This CDR3 is built from 11 residues. The CDR3 spells CASSIANEQFF. Written as DNA, the CDR3 is TGTGCCAGTAGTATAGCGAATGAGCAGTTCTTC. The full variable domain, its missing parts supplied by reference TRBV19 and TRBJ2-1, is DGGITQSPKYLFRKEGQNVTLSCEQNLNHDAMYWYRQDPGQGLRLIYYSQIVNDFQKGDIAEGYSVSREKKESFPLTVTSAQKNPTAFYLCASSIANEQFFGPGTRLTVL.

The rearrangement joins TRBV7-6 to TRBJ1-4; 9 nucleotides match TRBD1. V shed 5 bases and J 8 bases; nucleotides not matched to a gene: 9. This CDR3 spans 15 amino acids. The V gene's germline CDR1 is SGHVS and CDR2 FNYEAQ. The CDR3 sequence: CASSNPGTGHEKLFF. The CDR3 DNA sequence: TGTGCCAGCAGCAACCCCGGGACAGGGCACGAAAAACTGTTTTTT.

This rearrangement joins TRBV24-1 to TRBJ2-2; 11 bases are a match to TRBD1. This CDR3 has 19 residues. With 1 base clipped from V and 0 bases from J, the junction kept 6 bases outside the gene matches. Germline CDR1 is KGHDR and CDR2 is SFDVKD. The DNA for the CDR3 is TGTGCCACCAGTGATTTAAGGGACAGGGGGGTCTCGAACACCGGGGAGCTGTTTTTT. It codes for CATSDLRDRGVSNTGELFF.

This clonotype was detected only once. The CDR3 loop is CSAKDNGQRQETQYF. CDR3 nucleotides: TGCAGCGCGAAAGACAACGGACAGCGGCAAGAGACCCAGTACTTC. The chain couples TRBV29-1 to TRBJ2-5; the D gene is possibly TRBD1 (6 bases). The CDR3 spans 15 residues. CDR1 and CDR2 (germline): SQVTM, ANQGSEA. Trimming took 7 bases from V and 2 from J, leaving 20 bases between them.

This clonotype was seen a handful of times. The chain has TRBV6-5 and TRBJ2-2; a weak D match, TRBD2 (5 bases). This CDR3 spans 15 amino acids. Trimming pared 0 bases from V and 7 bases from J, leaving 12 bases between. The germline V gene has CDR1 MNHEY and CDR2 SVGAGI. Here the CDR3 DNA reads TGTGCCAGCAGTTACTCGGACTCCACAAGCGGGGAGCTGTTTTTT. Protein product: CASSYSDSTSGELFF.

The V gene is TRBV27, the J gene TRBJ2-1, with 12 bases aligning to TRBD1. Per the germline V gene, CDR1 is MNHEY and CDR2 is SMNVEV (reference sequence). The junction had 10 bases not matched to a gene; V was cut back by 7 bases and J by 9 bases. The CDR3 runs 15 residues. The CDR3 loop is CASTRGTGGSSEQFF. The CDR3 DNA sequence: TGTGCCAGCACGAGGGGGACAGGGGGCTCAAGTGAGCAGTTCTTC.

V is TRBV4-1 and J is TRBJ2-5, with 7 bases identical to TRBD1. The CDR3 runs to 13 residues. Germline CDR1 MGHRA, CDR2 YSYEKL. V lost 4 bases and J lost 5; bases outside the gene matches: 4. The CDR3 bases are TGCGCCAGCAGCCCACAGGGGTCTGAGACCCAGTACTTC. Its protein is CASSPQGSETQYF.

The V call is TRBV6-4, the J call TRBJ2-1; 7 nucleotides line up with TRBD1. The CDR3 has 14 amino acids. Trimming at V came to 5 bases and at J to 8 bases, leaving 9 bases not matched to a gene. The germline V gene has CDR1 MRHNA and CDR2 SNTAGT. CDR3 coding DNA: TGTGCCAGCAGTAAGGACAGGCCCTTCGATGAGCAGTTCTTC. Translation gives CASSKDRPFDEQFF.

The chain has TRBV4-1 and TRBJ1-2; weak D call: TRBD1 (6 bases). CDR1 and CDR2 (germline): MGHRA, YSYEKL. Trimming cost V 4 bases and J 8 bases, with 17 bases left between them. This CDR3 spans 14 amino acids. The CDR3 DNA follows: TGCGCCAGCAGCCCCAAGATGGGGGCTCAGGGCTACACCTTC. It codes for CASSPKMGAQGYTF.

There are many counts of this clonotype. The V gene is TRBV7-2, the J gene TRBJ2-1; the match to TRBD2 covers 13 bases. This CDR3 comprises 17 residues. V lost 1 base and J lost 8; bases outside the gene matches: 8. Germline loops: CDR1 SGHTA, CDR2 FQGNSA. The CDR3 sequence: CASSLVTGLAGDDEQFF. The DNA of the CDR3 is TGTGCCAGCAGCTTAGTCACCGGACTAGCGGGGGACGATGAGCAGTTCTTC. The full variable domain, in which reference TRBV7-2 and TRBJ2-1 provide the parts outside the CDR3, is GAGVSQSPSNKVTEKGKDVELRCDPISGHTALYWYRQSLGQGLEFLIYFQGNSAPDKSGLPSDRFSAERTGGSVSTLTIQRTQQEDSAVYLCASSLVTGLAGDDEQFFGPGTRLTVL.

To note about this clonotype: Being one base from a much bigger clone, this may be a read error. The chain joins TRBV7-2 to TRBJ2-4, with TRBD2 matching 12 bases. With V trimmed by 1 base and J by 0 bases, 19 bases remained unmatched. Germline V lookup: CDR1 SGHTA, CDR2 FQGNSA. The CDR3 totals 23 residues. The CDR3 DNA follows: TGTGCCAGCAGCTTAGATCAACTAGCGGGGGGAAAAGTCTCTGTCCTAGCCAAAAACATTCAGTACTTC. Translation gives CASSLDQLAGGKVSVLAKNIQYF.

This clonotype occurred a few times. V and J are TRBV28 and TRBJ1-5; possible D gene TRBD1, 5 bases. The CDR3 has 14 residues. The germline V gene encodes CDR1 MDHEN and CDR2 SYDVKM. Trimming cost V 6 bases and J 6 bases, with 15 bases left between them. In nucleotides, the CDR3 is TGTGCCAGCAGGGGACTCAGTGGTCGTCAGCCCCAGCATTTT. Protein product: CASRGLSGRQPQHF.

This clonotype was seen only a few times. The chain recombines TRBV28 with TRBJ1-3; D is undetermined. The ends were cut back, 7 bases at V and 1 base at J, with 11 bases in the middle. This CDR3 is 14 amino acids long. The germline gives CDR1 MDHEN, CDR2 SYDVKM. The CDR3 spells CASNPVGSGNTIYF. The CDR3 region has the DNA TGTGCCAGCAATCCGGTCGGTTCTGGAAACACCATATATTTT.